These 12 T cell receptor beta chains originate from one sample sequenced in a study of cytomegalovirus exposure and HLA in healthy donors. It was with 60 Vbeta and 13 Jbeta primers that the PCR ran. Some clones are missing from TCRdb's copy, which holds only in-frame ones; the method was immunoSEQ multiplex PCR. Among 170,000 or so clones listed, about three quarters were seen once. Material: PBMCs. These TCRs come from a woman under 40 in good health and CMV-seronegative.

Details on this clone: The junction differs from germline at one of its ends, possibly a read error. The CDR3: CASSQDYPAAKNSQYF. The CDR3 region has the DNA TGCGCCAGCAGCCAAGATTATCCTGCCGCCAAAAACAGTCAGTACTTC. The chain recombines TRBV4-1 with TRBJ2-4, with D uncertain. This CDR3 has 16 amino acids. Germline V lookup: CDR1 MGHRA, CDR2 YSYEKL.

The chain links TRBV7-8 to TRBJ2-7; TRBD2 aligns across 13 bases. The CDR3 covers 18 residues. The V segment lost 5 bases and the J segment 0 bases; nucleotides outside the gene matches: 10. CDR1 and CDR2 (germline): SGHVS, FQNEAQ. CDR3 coding DNA: TGTGCCAGCAGCCGTACTAGCGGGGGGGCTCTTAGCTCCTACGAGCAGTACTTC. Translating it yields CASSRTSGGALSSYEQYF.

The chain has TRBV9 and TRBJ2-7, with D perhaps matching TRBD2 (6 bases). Trimming removed 4 bases from V and 5 bases from J, with 28 bases in between. The germline V gene has CDR1 SGDLS and CDR2 YYNGEE. The CDR3 sequence is 18 residues long. The CDR3 reads CASSSQGLFIEENDEQYF. The CDR3 region has the DNA TGTGCCAGCAGCTCCCAGGGACTCTTCATCGAAGAAAACGACGAGCAGTACTTC.

The rearrangement links TRBV18 to TRBJ1-6; the match to TRBD1 covers 8 bases. This CDR3 has 15 residues. Losses at the gene ends were 5 bases for V and 0 bases for J; bases not matched to a gene: 0. Germline V gene sequence: CDR1 KGHSH, CDR2 LQKENI. The CDR3 nucleotides are TGTGCCAGCTCAACAGGGGGCTCCTATAATTCACCCCTCCACTTT. This codes for CASSTGGSYNSPLHF.

This chain links TRBV28 with TRBJ1-2, with 9 bases lining up with TRBD1. CDR3 size: 15 residues. The V and J ends lost 2 bases and 7 bases, in that order; junction bases with no gene match: 8. The germline V gene has CDR1 MDHEN and CDR2 SYDVKM. CDR3 in amino acids: CASSLQPGQGFGYTF. The CDR3 DNA reads TGTGCCAGCAGTTTACAACCGGGACAGGGTTTTGGCTACACCTTC.

This clone was seen a few times. The rearrangement joins TRBV5-4 to TRBJ2-3, with 10 positions matching TRBD2. The V segment lost 4 bases and the J segment 4 bases; nucleotides outside the gene matches: 12. The germline CDR1 and CDR2 sequences are SGHNT and YYREEE (reference sequence). The CDR3 is 17 residues long. CDR3 bases: TGTGCCAGCAGCGCCTGGCCGGCTAGCGGGGGAGCAGATACGCAGTATTTT. Protein: CASSAWPASGGADTQYF.

The V gene is TRBV11-2, the J gene TRBJ1-2; 7 bases map to TRBD1. J lost 2 bases, V lost 1 base, and 10 bases had no gene match. From germline, CDR1 is SGHAT and CDR2 FQNNGV. This CDR3 spans 17 amino acids. The CDR3 sequence is CASSLVTGTDINYGYTF. The CDR3 DNA follows: TGTGCCAGCAGCTTAGTTACCGGGACAGATATAAACTATGGCTACACCTTC.

In the case of this clone: One end of the junction does not line up with germline, which may come from a read error. This chain connects TRBV2 to TRBJ2-6; 9 bases are a match to TRBD1. CDR1 is SNHLY and CDR2 is FYNNEI in the germline V gene. The CDR3 consists of 19 residues. CDR3 in amino acids: CASSYRGLIGLSGANGLTF. The DNA for the CDR3 is TGTGCCAGCAGCTACAGGGGGCTGATCGGCCTATCTGGGGCCAACGGCCTGACTTTC.

The chain employs TRBV5-3 and TRBJ1-6, with 10 bases aligning to TRBD1. TRBV5-3 is sorted into the ORF group, with uncertain function. The CDR3 is made up of 18 amino acids. The trim removed 2 bases at V and 1 base at J, leaving 6 bases unmatched. The CDR3 loop reads CARSFRSGQGSYNSPLHF. CDR3 nucleotide sequence: TGTGCCAGAAGCTTTAGGTCGGGACAGGGGTCCTATAATTCACCCCTCCACTTT.

This clone was detected once. The chain joins TRBV18 to TRBJ1-1; TRBD1 aligns across 10 bases. CDR1 KGHSH and CDR2 LQKENI come from the germline V gene. With 5 bases clipped from V and 3 bases from J, the junction kept 0 bases outside the gene matches. The CDR3 sequence is 13 residues long. The CDR3 nucleotides read TGTGCCAGCTCAGGGACAGGGGACACTGAAGCTTTCTTT. Protein: CASSGTGDTEAFF.

The rearrangement uses TRBV5-1 and TRBJ1-3; TRBD1 agrees at 7 bases. Per germline, CDR1 SGHRS and CDR2 YFSETQ. The CDR3 runs 14 residues. V gave up 4 bases and J gave up 3 bases; unmatched junction bases: 4. The CDR3 spells CASSVGQFGNTIYF. CDR3 nucleotides: TGCGCCAGCAGCGTGGGACAGTTTGGAAACACCATATATTTT.

This clone was seen only once. The V and J genes are TRBV4-1 and TRBJ2-5, with TRBD2 matching over 9 bases. CDR3 length: 18 amino acids. Germline CDR1 is MGHRA and CDR2 is YSYEKL. V shed 4 bases and J 1 base; nucleotides not matched to a gene: 13. CDR3 sequence reads: CASSPPNWASGVQETQYF. The CDR3 DNA reads as TGCGCCAGCAGCCCCCCAAATTGGGCTAGCGGGGTCCAAGAGACCCAGTACTTC.